The 10 T cell receptor beta chains below were found in one sample sequenced in a study of blood T cell repertoires in COVID-19. Assay used: immunoSEQ multiplex PCR; TCRdb lists only in-frame clones, some missing. The data show 55,000 or so clones, about 80% seen once. Material: peripheral blood. The receptors were gathered from a man aged 25 to 45 with COVID-19, enrolled during active disease.

The rearrangement joins TRBV29-1 to TRBJ1-1, with 8 nucleotides matching TRBD1. V was clipped by 7 bases and J by 5 bases; unmatched bases: 3. Germline-derived CDR1 and CDR2 are SQVTM and ANQGSEA. The length of the CDR3 is 11 residues. CDR3 sequence: CSANRGTEAFF. CDR3 DNA: TGCAGCGCAAACAGGGGGACTGAAGCTTTCTTT.

This CDR3 is CASSLGGRADYGYTF. In DNA form, the CDR3 reads TGTGCCAGCAGCTTAGGAGGCAGGGCAGACTATGGCTACACCTTC. The chain links TRBV13 to TRBJ1-2, with D possibly matching TRBD1 (5 bases). V shed 0 bases and J shed 3 bases, with 11 bases lying between them. Germline V gives CDR1 PRHDT, CDR2 FYEKMQ (reference sequence). This CDR3 has 15 amino acids.

The rearrangement joins TRBV4-1 to TRBJ2-1, with 7 bases lining up with TRBD2. CDR3 length equals 18 residues. Germline assignment: CDR1 MGHRA and CDR2 YSYEKL. The V and J ends lost 1 base and 5 bases, in that order; junction bases with no gene match: 14. The CDR3 protein is CASSQGRVRLAAHNEQFF. The CDR3 region has the DNA TGCGCCAGCAGCCAAGGGCGAGTTCGACTAGCCGCCCACAATGAGCAGTTCTTC.

The chain has TRBV6-6 and TRBJ1-1; 7 bases fit TRBD1. Trimming at V came to 2 bases and at J to 6 bases, leaving 9 bases not matched to a gene. The CDR3 spans 15 residues. From germline, CDR1 is MNHNY and CDR2 SVGAGI (reference sequence). The CDR3 region is CASSYLTGQGAEAFF. The CDR3 region has the DNA TGTGCCAGCAGTTACCTAACTGGGCAGGGGGCTGAAGCTTTCTTT.

The chain couples TRBV5-1 to TRBJ2-7; 12 nucleotides line up with TRBD2. Germline values: CDR1 SGHRS, CDR2 YFSETQ. After removal of 8 bases from V and 6 bases from J, the junction contained 6 bases not matched to a gene. The length of the CDR3 is 13 residues. The CDR3 region has the DNA TGCGCCAGTAAGACTAGCGGGAGAGGCGAGCAGTACTTC. As protein: CASKTSGRGEQYF.

This chain uses TRBV6-5 with TRBJ1-5; D gene unclear. This CDR3 has 15 amino acids. Trimming stripped 8 bases from V and 0 bases from J, with 14 bases between. Germline V CDR1 and CDR2: MNHEY, SVGAGI. The CDR3 sequence: CASRPGGYSNQPQHF. CDR3 sequence (DNA): TGTGCCAGCCGTCCGGGAGGATATAGCAATCAGCCCCAGCATTTT.

This clone was detected a few times. The chain has TRBV30 and TRBJ1-2, with TRBD1 as a possible D gene (5 bases). This CDR3 is 13 amino acids long. Per the germline V gene, CDR1 is GTSNPN and CDR2 is SVGIG (reference sequence). The V gene lost 5 bases and the J gene lost 6 bases, with 16 bases spanning the gap. CDR3 nucleotide sequence: TGTGCCTGGTCGGGGGGGAGGAGGGATGGCTACACCTTC. Translation: CAWSGGRRDGYTF.

V is TRBV3-1 (or the pseudogene TRBV3-2) and J is TRBJ1-2; the D is unclear. Looked up from germline, CDR1 is LGHDT and CDR2 is YNNKEL (reference sequence). The CDR3 is 13 residues long. Trimming removed 3 bases at V and 3 bases at J, with 8 bases between. As DNA, the CDR3 is TGTGCCAGCAGCCACTCCGGGGACTATGGCTACACCTTC. Amino acids: CASSHSGDYGYTF.

The V call is TRBV11-3, the J call TRBJ2-2; no firm D call. The length of the CDR3 is 16 residues. Germline values: CDR1 SGHNT, CDR2 YENEEA. With 1 base removed from V and 3 bases from J, the gap between germline ends came to 12 bases. Here the CDR3 reads CASSLGAGYYTGELFF. CDR3 DNA sequence: TGTGCCAGCAGCTTAGGGGCCGGATATTACACCGGGGAGCTGTTTTTT.

This chain links TRBV19 with TRBJ2-7, with 9 bases lining up with TRBD2. This CDR3 is 14 amino acids long. The J segment lost 2 bases and the V segment lost 4 bases, leaving 3 bases of the junction unmatched. Germline CDR1 LNHDA, CDR2 SQIVND (reference sequence). CDR3: CASSRLAAPYEQYF. CDR3 DNA sequence: TGTGCCAGTAGTAGACTAGCGGCCCCCTACGAGCAGTACTTC.